The 26 T cell receptor beta chains listed next were all sequenced from one sample in a study of blood T cell repertoires in COVID-19. Generated by immunoSEQ multiplex PCR, the TCRdb table keeps only in-frame clones and is missing some. The data hold 200,000 to 250,000 clones, with roughly 80% observed a single time. Material for sequencing was peripheral blood. Receptor source: a woman at least 80 years old with acute or convalescent COVID-19.

The CDR3 DNA reads as TGTGCCAGCAGCCAAGTGGCCGGGGGCGGGGAGCTGTTTTTT. This codes for CASSQVAGGGELFF. J is TRBJ2-2 and V is TRBV3-1 (or the pseudogene TRBV3-2), with a tentative D call TRBD2 (6 bases). The CDR3 contains 14 residues. V was pared by 1 base and J by 7 bases, with 10 bases between. The germline CDR1 and CDR2 sequences are LGHDT and YNNKEL (reference sequence).

The chain has TRBV5-4 and TRBJ2-2; TRBD1 might be the D (6 bases). Trimming took 2 bases from V and 5 from J, leaving 13 bases between them. CDR1 and CDR2 from the germline V gene are SGHNT and YYREEE (reference sequence). This CDR3 spans 15 amino acids. CDR3 loop: CASSLTGKETGELFF. The CDR3 DNA is TGTGCCAGCAGCTTAACAGGGAAGGAAACCGGGGAGCTGTTTTTT.

This clone was detected only a few times. The rearrangement joins TRBV27 to TRBJ1-1; D possibly corresponds to TRBD1 (5 bases). The V end was cut by 0 bases, the J end by 5 bases, with 10 bases between. The germline V gene has CDR1 MNHEY and CDR2 SMNVEV (reference sequence). CDR3 size: 14 residues. The CDR3 nucleotides are TGTGCCAGCAGTTTATCAGGGGCGGGGACTGAAGCTTTCTTT. This codes for CASSLSGAGTEAFF.

This clone appeared once. The chain employs TRBV28 and TRBJ1-5; 10 nucleotides align to TRBD1. After removal of 7 bases from V and 6 bases from J, the junction contained 9 bases not matched to a gene. Germline values: CDR1 MDHEN, CDR2 SYDVKM. This CDR3 region has 15 residues. CDR3 bases: TGTGCCAGCATCCAACCGGGACAGGGGTTTCAGCCCCAGCATTTT. Amino acid sequence: CASIQPGQGFQPQHF.

This chain uses TRBV18 with TRBJ1-2; 10 bases match TRBD1. Germline V lookup: CDR1 KGHSH, CDR2 LQKENI. CDR3 length equals 16 residues. The V segment lost 1 base and the J segment 6 bases; nucleotides outside the gene matches: 8. The CDR3 nucleotides are TGTGCCAGCTCACCACTCCGTGGACAGGGGGTCCATGGCTACACCTTC. This encodes CASSPLRGQGVHGYTF.

The V gene is TRBV7-9, the J gene TRBJ1-1; 7 nucleotides agree with TRBD1. This CDR3 has 14 residues. V shed 5 bases and J 4 bases; nucleotides not matched to a gene: 7. CDR1 is SEHNR and CDR2 is FQNEAQ in the germline V gene (reference sequence). CDR3 in DNA: TGTGCCAGCAGCCCTGGACAGGTTGGCACTGAAGCTTTCTTT. This gives the protein CASSPGQVGTEAFF.

V gene TRBV5-5 combines with J gene TRBJ2-7; 7 nucleotides align to TRBD1. The junction had 3 bases not matched to a gene; V was cut back by 0 bases and J by 3 bases. This CDR3 is 14 amino acids long. The germline V gene encodes CDR1 SGHKS and CDR2 YYEKEE (reference sequence). CDR3 in amino acids: CASSLAGTDYEQYF. The CDR3 coding sequence is TGTGCCAGCAGCTTGGCCGGGACAGACTACGAGCAGTACTTC.

In this sample, this clone turned up once. This chain uses TRBV11-2 with TRBJ1-5, with D possibly TRBD1 on 6 matching bases. V dropped 0 bases and J dropped 0 bases, with 9 bases sitting between them. Germline values: CDR1 SGHAT, CDR2 FQNNGV. This CDR3 is 16 amino acids long. This CDR3 is CASSLDTGTSNQPQHF. CDR3 DNA: TGTGCCAGCAGCTTAGATACAGGGACTAGCAATCAGCCCCAGCATTTT.

V and J are TRBV5-1 and TRBJ1-2, with TRBD1 as a possible D gene (5 bases). This CDR3 has 16 residues. Germline lookup yields CDR1 SGHRS and CDR2 YFSETQ. V lost 4 bases, J lost 4 bases, and 20 bases lay in between. CDR3 sequence (DNA): TGCGCCAGCAGCCGGAATGGTGTTGGGGCGTCCTATGGCTACACCTTC. The encoded protein is CASSRNGVGASYGYTF.

For this clone: Other DNA sequences of this sample code for an identical CDR3. The genes are TRBV6-5 and TRBJ2-5, with TRBD2 matching over 8 bases. CDR1 MNHEY and CDR2 SVGAGI come from the germline V gene. The CDR3 is 14 residues long. V lost 3 bases to trimming and J lost 14 bases; unmatched junction nucleotides: 14. The CDR3 nucleotides are TGTGCCAGCAGTTATGCGGGGGGCCCCCGTGGCCAATACTTC. Its protein product is CASSYAGGPRGQYF.

This sequence joins TRBV6-4 and TRBJ2-7; D is perhaps TRBD1 (5 bases). The CDR3 runs to 15 residues. Trimming cost V 8 bases and J 1 base, with 18 bases left between them. The germline CDR1 and CDR2 sequences are MRHNA and SNTAGT. The CDR3 sequence is CASYTNVRVSYEQYF. CDR3 coding DNA: TGTGCCAGCTACACAAACGTCAGGGTGTCCTACGAGCAGTACTTC.

The chain joins TRBV10-3 to TRBJ1-1; 11 nucleotides align to TRBD1. There are 13 residues in the CDR3. CDR1 is ENHRY, CDR2 SYGVKD, per germline. The trim removed 10 bases at V and 4 bases at J, leaving 5 bases unmatched. The CDR3 region is CATAGQGATEAFF. The CDR3 region has the DNA TGTGCCACCGCCGGACAGGGGGCCACTGAAGCTTTCTTT.

The V gene is TRBV10-3, the J gene TRBJ1-3; D not resolved. Germline CDR1 reads ENHRY; CDR2 reads SYGVKD. The CDR3 contains 13 residues. Trimming pared 5 bases from V and 4 bases from J, leaving 9 bases between. Here the CDR3 DNA reads TGTGCCATCAGTCCCGTTATAGGAAACACCATATATTTT. Its protein product is CAISPVIGNTIYF.

The chain couples TRBV4-2 to TRBJ1-3; perhaps TRBD1 as D (5 bases). The CDR3 runs to 17 residues. V lost 4 bases and J lost 0, with 16 bases in between. Germline V CDR1 and CDR2: LGHNA, YNFKEQ. The CDR3 loop reads CASSPDHRPNSGNTIYF. As DNA, the CDR3 is TGTGCCAGCAGCCCCGATCACAGGCCGAACTCTGGAAACACCATATATTTT.

The chain carries TRBV7-2 and TRBJ1-5; D not resolved. Germline V gene lookup returns CDR1 SGHTA and CDR2 FQGNSA. This CDR3 is built from 16 residues. Trimming removed 4 bases from V and 3 bases from J, with 16 bases in between. This CDR3 reads CASSSHGSGNNQPQHF. The CDR3 DNA reads TGTGCCAGCAGCTCACATGGTTCAGGCAACAATCAGCCCCAGCATTTT.

The V gene is TRBV27, the J gene TRBJ2-2; 12 bases are shared with TRBD2. V gave up 5 bases and J gave up 7 bases; unmatched junction bases: 8. CDR3 length equals 16 residues. Germline lookup yields CDR1 MNHEY and CDR2 SMNVEV (reference sequence). The CDR3 region has the DNA TGTGCCAGCAGTCCACGACTAGCGGGAGTCCACGGGGAGCTGTTTTTT. This translates into CASSPRLAGVHGELFF.

The genes are TRBV19 and TRBJ2-1; D remains unclear. CDR1 is LNHDA and CDR2 is SQIVND in the germline V gene (reference sequence). The CDR3 totals 14 residues. The V end lost 3 bases, the J end lost 6 bases, and 12 bases lay between the germline ends. The CDR3 bases are TGTGCCAGTAGTATTCAGAGGTTCGGCAATGAGCAGTTCTTC. Its protein product is CASSIQRFGNEQFF.

This clone was observed a single time. This CDR3 is also generated by other DNA sequences in the sample. This chain uses TRBV18 with TRBJ1-2; 7 positions agree with TRBD1. Germline CDR1 KGHSH, CDR2 LQKENI. Trimming at V came to 3 bases and at J to 2 bases, leaving 0 bases not matched to a gene. This CDR3 is built from 13 residues. The CDR3 region is CASSPDRNYGYTF. CDR3 nucleotide sequence: TGTGCCAGCTCACCGGACAGGAACTATGGCTACACCTTC.

This chain links TRBV11-3 with TRBJ1-1; maybe TRBD1 (5 bases). Germline V gene sequence: CDR1 SGHNT, CDR2 YENEEA. Trimming cost V 8 bases and J 1 base, with 14 bases left between them. This CDR3 has 14 residues. The CDR3 here is CASLSGHRNTEAFF. In DNA, the CDR3 is TGTGCCAGCCTCTCTGGACACAGGAACACTGAAGCTTTCTTT.

This rearrangement joins TRBV11-3 to TRBJ2-3; D is perhaps TRBD1 (6 bases). This CDR3 is built from 16 residues. V was cut by 1 base and J by 1 base, with 12 bases left in between. From germline, CDR1 is SGHNT and CDR2 YENEEA. The CDR3 nucleotides are TGTGCCAGCAGCTTAGGGGGGCAAACTCGCACAGATACGCAGTATTTT. It yields the protein CASSLGGQTRTDTQYF.

For the CDR3, the DNA is TGTGCCATCAGTGACTTGGCTAGAGGGACAGATACGCAGTATTTT. Amino acid sequence: CAISDLARGTDTQYF. The rearrangement links TRBV10-3 to TRBJ2-3, with D possibly matching TRBD2 (5 bases). CDR3 size: 15 residues. Deletions cut 3 bases from V and 3 bases from J, with 13 bases between. CDR1 and CDR2 from the germline V gene are ENHRY and SYGVKD.

The chain employs TRBV7-9 and TRBJ1-2, with a tentative D call TRBD1 (5 bases). The CDR3 runs to 13 residues. The germline V gene has CDR1 SEHNR and CDR2 FQNEAQ (reference sequence). The V gene lost 5 bases and the J gene lost 14 bases, with 21 bases spanning the gap. CDR3 coding DNA: TGTGCCAGCAGCCGAGACGGTTTCAGGGCCGAAACCTTC. Translating it yields CASSRDGFRAETF. The full variable domain, in which reference TRBV7-9 and TRBJ1-2 provide the parts outside the CDR3, is DTGVSQNPRHKITKRGQNVTFRCDPISEHNRLYWYRQTLGQGPEFLTYFQNEAQLEKSRLLSDRFSAERPKGSFSTLEIQRTEQGDSAMYLCASSRDGFRAETFGSGTRLTVV.

The table lists this clone with many counts. The chain links TRBV2 to TRBJ2-5; D possibly corresponds to TRBD2 (5 bases). The V gene lost 4 bases and the J gene lost 5 bases, with 14 bases spanning the gap. The CDR3 totals 14 residues. Germline V gene data show CDR1 as SNHLY and CDR2 as FYNNEI. The CDR3 region is CASSGTGPWETQYF. CDR3 nucleotide sequence: TGTGCCAGCAGTGGGACTGGACCTTGGGAGACCCAGTACTTC.

The chain joins TRBV7-3 to TRBJ1-1; 7 bases align to TRBD1. This CDR3 region has 14 residues. The germline V gene encodes CDR1 SGHTA and CDR2 FQGTGA. Losses at the gene ends were 5 bases for V and 3 bases for J; bases not matched to a gene: 6. CDR3 protein: CASSQTGTDTEAFF. CDR3 DNA: TGTGCCAGCAGCCAAACCGGGACAGACACTGAAGCTTTCTTT.

This clone was observed a single time. The V and J genes are TRBV23-1 and TRBJ2-3, with TRBD1 matching 10 bases. TRBV23-1 is an open reading frame whose function is uncertain. With 3 bases clipped from V and 5 bases from J, the junction kept 14 bases outside the gene matches. CDR3 size: 18 residues. The CDR3 reads CASSQTSGGQGLRDTQYF. The CDR3 DNA follows: TGCGCCAGCAGTCAGACCTCGGGGGGACAGGGGTTAAGAGATACGCAGTATTTT.

The chain couples TRBV7-2 to TRBJ2-3; the match to TRBD2 covers 7 bases. Germline V gene data show CDR1 as SGHTA and CDR2 as FQGNSA. Trimming at V came to 11 bases and at J to 0 bases, leaving 11 bases not matched to a gene. The CDR3 length is 15 residues. The CDR3 loop reads CALRLADSSTDTQYF. The CDR3 nucleotides read TGTGCCTTACGGCTAGCGGACTCTAGCACAGATACGCAGTATTTT.